The T cell receptor beta chain described here comes from a study of OX40 agonist ivuxolimab in advanced cancers. Systemic immunosuppression or autoimmune disease history was grounds to exclude patients. Blood sampling took place at baseline, cycle 4 day 1, and cycle 7 day 1. Some clones are missing from TCRdb's copy, which holds only in-frame ones; the method was immunoSEQ multiplex PCR. The sample consists of roughly 77,000 clones, more than 80% of them appearing once. Germline V gene data show CDR1 as SGDLS and CDR2 as YYNGEE. CDR3 size: 15 residues. V was pared by 4 bases and J by 5 bases, with 16 bases between. Regarding the study as a whole: Some of the lowest clonal expansion was seen in partial responders at 0.1-3.0 mg/kg. The antigen specificity of the peripheral T cells (those that were expanded) was not determined.

As to this clone: Its specificity is not known.

V and J are TRBV9 and TRBJ2-1; the D gene could be TRBD1 or TRBD2 (5 bases each). The sample here was CD4+ or CD8+ T cells sorted from blood, taken in a trial of the OX40 agonist ivuxolimab. The clonotype originates from an adult with an advanced solid tumor such as melanoma, head and neck, liver or kidney cancer. The CDR3 protein is CASSPRGAGDNEQFF. As DNA, the CDR3 is TGTGCCAGCAGCCCGCGAGGGGCAGGAGACAATGAGCAGTTCTTC. The variable domain in full, with the rest retrieved from reference TRBV9 and TRBJ2-1, is DSGVTQTPKHLITATGQRVTLRCSPRSGDLSVYWYQQSLDQGLQFLIQYYNGEERAKGNILERFSAQQFPDLHSELNLSSLELGDSALYFCASSPRGAGDNEQFFGPGTRLTVL.